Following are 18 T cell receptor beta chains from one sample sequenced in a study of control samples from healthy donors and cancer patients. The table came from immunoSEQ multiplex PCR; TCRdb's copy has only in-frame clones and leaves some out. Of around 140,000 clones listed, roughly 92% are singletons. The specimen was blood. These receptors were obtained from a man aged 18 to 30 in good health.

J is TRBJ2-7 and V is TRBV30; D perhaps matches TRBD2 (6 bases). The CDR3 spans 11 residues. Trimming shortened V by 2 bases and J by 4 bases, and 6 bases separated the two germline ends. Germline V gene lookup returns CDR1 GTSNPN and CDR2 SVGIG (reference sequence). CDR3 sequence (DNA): TGTGCCTGGAGTCGGGGGTACGAGCAGTACTTC. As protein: CAWSRGYEQYF.

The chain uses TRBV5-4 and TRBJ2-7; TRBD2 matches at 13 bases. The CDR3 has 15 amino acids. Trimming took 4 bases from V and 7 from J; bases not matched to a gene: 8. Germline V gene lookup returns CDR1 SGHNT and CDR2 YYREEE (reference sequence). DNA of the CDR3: TGTGCCAGCAGCGTGACTAGCGGGGGGTCTGGAGAGCAGTACTTC. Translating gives CASSVTSGGSGEQYF.

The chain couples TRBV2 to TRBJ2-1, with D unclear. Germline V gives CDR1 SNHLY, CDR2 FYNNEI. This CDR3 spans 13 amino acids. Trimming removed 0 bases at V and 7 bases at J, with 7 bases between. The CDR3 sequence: CASSEALRNEQFF. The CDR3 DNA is TGTGCCAGCAGTGAAGCGCTTAGGAATGAGCAGTTCTTC.

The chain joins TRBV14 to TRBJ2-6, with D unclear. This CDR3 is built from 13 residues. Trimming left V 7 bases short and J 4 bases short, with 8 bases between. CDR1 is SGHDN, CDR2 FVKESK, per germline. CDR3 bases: TGTGCCAGCAAAATTTCCGGGGCCAACGTCCTGACTTTC. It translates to CASKISGANVLTF.

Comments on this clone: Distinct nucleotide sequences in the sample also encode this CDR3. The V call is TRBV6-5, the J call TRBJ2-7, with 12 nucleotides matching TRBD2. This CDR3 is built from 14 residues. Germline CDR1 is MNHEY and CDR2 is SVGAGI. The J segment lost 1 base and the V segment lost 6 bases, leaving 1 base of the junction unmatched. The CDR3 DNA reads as TGTGCCAGCAGGACTAGCGGGGGTTCCTACGAGCAGTACTTC. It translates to CASRTSGGSYEQYF.

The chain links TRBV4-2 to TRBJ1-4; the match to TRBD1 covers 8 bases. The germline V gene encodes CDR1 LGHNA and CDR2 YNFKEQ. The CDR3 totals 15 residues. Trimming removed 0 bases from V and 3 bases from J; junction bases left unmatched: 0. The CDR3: CASSQEGQANEKLFF. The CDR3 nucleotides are TGTGCCAGCAGCCAAGAGGGACAGGCTAATGAAAAACTGTTTTTT.

The DNA of the CDR3 is TGTGCCAGCAGCGTTTCACAGGGTTTAGGCGGGGAGCTGTTTTTT. It translates to CASSVSQGLGGELFF. This chain connects TRBV9 to TRBJ2-2; D perhaps matches TRBD1 (6 bases). The CDR3 contains 15 residues. Looked up from germline, CDR1 is SGDLS and CDR2 is YYNGEE. The V end was cut by 2 bases, the J end by 7 bases, with 15 bases between.

CDR3: CASSAGGRNTEAFF. The DNA of the CDR3 is TGTGCCAGTAGTGCCGGGGGGCGGAACACTGAAGCTTTCTTT. The chain combines TRBV19 with TRBJ1-1; D is perhaps TRBD1 (6 bases). The length of the CDR3 is 14 residues. Trimming shortened V by 5 bases and J by 1 base, and 11 bases separated the two germline ends. CDR1 is LNHDA, CDR2 SQIVND, per germline (reference sequence).

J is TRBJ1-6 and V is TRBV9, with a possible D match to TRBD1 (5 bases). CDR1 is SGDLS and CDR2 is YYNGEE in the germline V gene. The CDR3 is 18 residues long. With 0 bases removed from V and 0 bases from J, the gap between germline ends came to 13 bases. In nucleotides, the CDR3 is TGTGCCAGCAGCGTAGTACTGGGGGGAAGCTCCTATAATTCACCCCTCCACTTT. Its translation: CASSVVLGGSSYNSPLHF.

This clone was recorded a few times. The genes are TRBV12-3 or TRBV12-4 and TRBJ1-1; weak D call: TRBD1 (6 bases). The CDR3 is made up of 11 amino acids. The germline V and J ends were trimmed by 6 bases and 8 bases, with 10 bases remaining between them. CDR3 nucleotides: TGTGCCAGCAGCCGGACAGAAGAAGCTTTCTTT. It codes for CASSRTEEAFF.

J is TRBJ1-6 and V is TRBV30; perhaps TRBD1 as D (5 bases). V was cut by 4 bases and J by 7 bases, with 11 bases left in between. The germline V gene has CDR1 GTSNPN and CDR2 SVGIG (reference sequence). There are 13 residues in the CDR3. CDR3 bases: TGTGCCTGGACAGGGATTAGCAATTCACCCCTCCACTTT. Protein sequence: CAWTGISNSPLHF. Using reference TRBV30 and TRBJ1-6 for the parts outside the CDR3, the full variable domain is SQTIHQWPATLVQPVGSPLSLECTVEGTSNPNLYWYRQAAGRGLQLLFYSVGIGQISSEVPQNLSASRPQDRQFILSSKKLLLSDSGFYLCAWTGISNSPLHFGNGTRLTVT.

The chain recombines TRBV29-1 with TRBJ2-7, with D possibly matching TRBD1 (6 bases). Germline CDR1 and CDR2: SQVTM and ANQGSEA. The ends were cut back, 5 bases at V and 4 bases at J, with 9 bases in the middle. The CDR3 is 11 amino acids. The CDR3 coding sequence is TGCAGCGTTACCAGGGGATACGAGCAGTACTTC. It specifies CSVTRGYEQYF.

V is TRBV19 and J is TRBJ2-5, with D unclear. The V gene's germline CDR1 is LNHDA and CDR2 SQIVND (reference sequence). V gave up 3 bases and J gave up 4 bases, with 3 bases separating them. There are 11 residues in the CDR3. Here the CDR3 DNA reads TGTGCCAGTAGTATGAGAGAGACCCAGTACTTC. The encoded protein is CASSMRETQYF.

The CDR3: CASSPRTLTQYF. CDR3 nucleotides: TGTGCCAGCAGTCCCCGAACACTTACTCAGTATTTT. J is TRBJ2-3 and V is TRBV6-5, with D unclear. CDR1 and CDR2 (germline): MNHEY, SVGAGI. The CDR3 has 12 amino acids. With 5 bases removed from V and 12 bases from J, the gap between germline ends came to 15 bases.

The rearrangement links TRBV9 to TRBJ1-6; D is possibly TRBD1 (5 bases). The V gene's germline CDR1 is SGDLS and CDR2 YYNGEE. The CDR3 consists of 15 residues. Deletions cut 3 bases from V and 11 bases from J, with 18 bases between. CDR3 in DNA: TGTGCCAGCAGCGGGGGGTCTCAGGGCACAACACCCCTCCACTTT. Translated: CASSGGSQGTTPLHF. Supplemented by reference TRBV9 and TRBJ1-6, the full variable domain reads DSGVTQTPKHLITATGQRVTLRCSPRSGDLSVYWYQQSLDQGLQFLIQYYNGEERAKGNILERFSAQQFPDLHSELNLSSLELGDSALYFCASSGGSQGTTPLHFGNGTRLTVT.

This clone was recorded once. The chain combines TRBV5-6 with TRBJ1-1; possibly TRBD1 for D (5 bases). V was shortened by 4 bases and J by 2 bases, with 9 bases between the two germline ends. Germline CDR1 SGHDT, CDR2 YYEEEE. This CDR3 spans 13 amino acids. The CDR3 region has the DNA TGTGCCAGCAGCCTGACAGTAAACACTGAAGCTTTCTTT. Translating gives CASSLTVNTEAFF.

CDR3 coding DNA: TGTGCCAGCAGCTCGGAGGTCCTAGGAGCCAAAAACATTCAGTACTTC. Translating it yields CASSSEVLGAKNIQYF. V and J are TRBV5-4 and TRBJ2-4; possible D gene TRBD2, 5 bases. In germline, CDR1 is SGHNT, CDR2 YYREEE (reference sequence). V lost 3 bases and J lost 0, with 13 bases in between. CDR3 length: 16 residues.

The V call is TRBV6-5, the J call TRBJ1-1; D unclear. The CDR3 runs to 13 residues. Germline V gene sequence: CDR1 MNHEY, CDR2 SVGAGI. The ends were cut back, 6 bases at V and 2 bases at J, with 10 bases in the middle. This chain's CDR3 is CASSPDGNTEAFF. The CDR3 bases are TGTGCCAGCAGCCCGGACGGTAACACTGAAGCTTTCTTT.